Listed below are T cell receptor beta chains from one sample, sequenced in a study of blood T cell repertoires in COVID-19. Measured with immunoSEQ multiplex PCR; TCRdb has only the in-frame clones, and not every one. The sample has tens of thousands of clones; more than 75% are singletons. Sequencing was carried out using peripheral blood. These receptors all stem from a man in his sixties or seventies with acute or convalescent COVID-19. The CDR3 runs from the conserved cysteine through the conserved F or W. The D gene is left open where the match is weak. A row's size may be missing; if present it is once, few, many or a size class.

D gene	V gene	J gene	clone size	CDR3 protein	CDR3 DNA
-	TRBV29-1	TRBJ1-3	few	CSAHGDISGNTIYF	TGCAGCGCCCACGGGGACATCTCTGGAAACACCATATATTTT
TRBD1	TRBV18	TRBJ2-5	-	CASSPPGGETQYF	TGTGCCAGCTCACCCCCAGGGGGAGAGACCCAGTACTTC
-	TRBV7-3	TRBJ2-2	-	CASSYQGGRTGELFF	TGTGCCAGCAGCTACCAAGGGGGTCGGACCGGGGAGCTGTTTTTT
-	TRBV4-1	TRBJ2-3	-	CASSQVGEGVDTQYF	TGCGCCAGCAGCCAAGTGGGGGAGGGGGTAGATACGCAGTATTTT
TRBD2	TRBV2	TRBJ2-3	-	CASSEARLADITDTQYF	TGTGCCAGCAGTGAAGCGAGGCTAGCGGATATCACAGATACGCAGTATTTT
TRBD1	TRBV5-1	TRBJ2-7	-	CASSLDRQGTTYEQYF	TGCGCCAGCAGCTTGGATAGACAGGGGACGACCTACGAGCAGTACTTC
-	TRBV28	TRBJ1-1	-	CASSPHGLNTEAFF	TGTGCCAGCAGTCCTCACGGGTTGAACACTGAAGCTTTCTTT
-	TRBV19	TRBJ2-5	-	CASSIGAGLEETQYF	TGTGCCAGTAGTATAGGCGCGGGGTTGGAAGAGACCCAGTACTTC
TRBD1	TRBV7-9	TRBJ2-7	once	CASSSRQGRDEQYF	TGTGCCAGCAGCTCGCGACAGGGTAGGGACGAGCAGTACTTC
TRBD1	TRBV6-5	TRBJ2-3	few	CASSTHRGSTDTQYF	TGTGCCAGCAGCACCCACAGGGGGTCCACAGATACGCAGTATTTT
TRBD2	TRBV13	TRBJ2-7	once	CASSPIGPGRAGMAQYF	TGTGCCAGCAGCCCGATCGGGCCCGGGAGGGCCGGGATGGCGCAGTACTTC
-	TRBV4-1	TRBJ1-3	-	CASSQILEGRGNTIYF	TGCGCCAGCAGCCAAATACTGGAGGGGCGCGGAAACACCATATATTTT
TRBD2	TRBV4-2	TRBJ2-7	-	CASSQGTSGHYEQYF	TGTGCCAGCAGCCAGGGGACTAGCGGGCACTACGAGCAGTACTTC
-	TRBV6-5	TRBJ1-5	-	CASSLSDQPQHF	TGTGCCAGCAGTCTCTCCGATCAGCCCCAGCATTTT
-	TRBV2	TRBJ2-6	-	CASSEMQGAGANVLTF	TGTGCCAGCAGTGAAATGCAAGGGGCTGGGGCCAACGTCCTGACTTTC
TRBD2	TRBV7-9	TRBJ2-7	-	CASSPSGSRYEQYF	TGTGCCAGCAGCCCTAGCGGGTCGCGGTACGAGCAGTACTTC
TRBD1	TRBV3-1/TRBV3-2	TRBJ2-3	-	CASSHTGTGASTDTQYF	TGTGCCAGCAGCCATACCGGGACAGGGGCCAGCACAGATACGCAGTATTTT
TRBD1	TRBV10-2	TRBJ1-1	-	CASSESKAGGTEAFF	TGCGCCAGCAGTGAGTCAAAGGCAGGGGGGACTGAAGCTTTCTTT
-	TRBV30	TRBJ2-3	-	CAWSMGSTDTQYF	TGTGCCTGGAGTATGGGCAGCACAGATACGCAGTATTTT
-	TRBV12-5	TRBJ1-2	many	CASGLDLGVSYGYTF	TGTGCTAGTGGTTTGGACCTCGGGGTCAGCTATGGCTACACCTTC
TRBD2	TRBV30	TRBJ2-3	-	CAWSLGGLGTDTQYF	TGTGCCTGGAGCTTAGGGGGACTAGGCACAGATACGCAGTATTTT
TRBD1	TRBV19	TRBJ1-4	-	CASTLQGATNEKLFF	TGTGCCAGTACCCTCCAGGGGGCGACTAATGAAAAACTGTTTTTT
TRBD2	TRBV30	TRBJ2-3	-	CAWTIAGVGDTQYF	TGTGCCTGGACCATAGCGGGGGTTGGAGATACGCAGTATTTT
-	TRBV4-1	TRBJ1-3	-	CASSQDLVGGYYGNTIYF	TGCGCCAGCAGCCAAGATTTGGTTGGCGGATATTACGGAAACACCATATATTTT
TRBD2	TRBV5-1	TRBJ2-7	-	CASSPGTSGRVTYEQYF	TGCGCCAGCAGCCCGGGGACTAGCGGGAGGGTCACCTACGAGCAGTACTTC
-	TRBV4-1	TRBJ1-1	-	CASSQAQGLYTEAFF	TGCGCCAGCAGCCAAGCCCAGGGGCTGTACACTGAAGCTTTCTTT
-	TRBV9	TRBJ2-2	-	CASRPGLLSTGELFF	TGTGCCAGCCGGCCGGGACTCCTGTCCACCGGGGAGCTGTTTTTT
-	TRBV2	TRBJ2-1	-	CASGNSAGNEQFF	TGTGCCAGCGGGAATTCTGCGGGCAATGAGCAGTTCTTC
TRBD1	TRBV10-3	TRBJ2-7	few	CAVGQAPYEQYF	TGTGCCGTTGGACAGGCTCCCTACGAGCAGTACTTC
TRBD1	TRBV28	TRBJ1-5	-	CASSLPRGPQPQHF	TGTGCCAGCAGTTTACCCAGGGGGCCTCAGCCCCAGCATTTT
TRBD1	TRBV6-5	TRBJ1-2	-	CASSLGQSYYGYTF	TGTGCCAGCAGCTTGGGACAGAGTTATTATGGCTACACCTTC
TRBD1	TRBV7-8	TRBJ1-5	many	CASSPDRDQPQHF	TGTGCCAGCAGCCCGGACAGGGATCAGCCCCAGCATTTT
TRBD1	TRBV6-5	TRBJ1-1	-	CASRRDRVTEAFF	TGTGCCAGCAGGAGGGACAGGGTAACTGAAGCTTTCTTT
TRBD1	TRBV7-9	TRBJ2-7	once	CASGTGGFYEQYF	TGTGCCAGCGGCACAGGGGGCTTCTACGAGCAGTACTTC
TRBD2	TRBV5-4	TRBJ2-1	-	CASSLGLAPAGEQFF	TGTGCCAGCAGCTTGGGACTAGCCCCGGCGGGGGAGCAGTTCTTC
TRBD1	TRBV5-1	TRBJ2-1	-	CASSLSRGNEQFF	TGCGCCAGCAGCTTAAGCAGGGGGAATGAGCAGTTCTTC
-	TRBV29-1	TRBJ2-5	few	CSVPAGSQETQYF	TGCAGCGTCCCGGCCGGGTCTCAAGAGACCCAGTACTTC
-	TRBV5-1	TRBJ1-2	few	CASRTGYQSDYGYTF	TGCGCCAGCAGAACAGGGTACCAAAGCGATTATGGCTACACCTTC
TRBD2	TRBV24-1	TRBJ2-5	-	CATSDFSGGAVETQYF	TGTGCCACCAGTGATTTCAGCGGGGGGGCGGTGGAGACCCAGTACTTC
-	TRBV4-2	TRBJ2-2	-	CASSQDYGELFF	TGTGCCAGCAGCCAAGATTACGGGGAGCTGTTTTTT
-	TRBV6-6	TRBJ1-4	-	CASSGSEKLFF	TGTGCCAGTTCAGGGTCAGAAAAACTGTTTTTT
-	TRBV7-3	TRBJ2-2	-	CASRQGNTGELFF	TGTGCCAGCAGACAGGGGAACACCGGGGAGCTGTTTTTT
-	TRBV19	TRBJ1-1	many	CASSIFVQGWSEAFF	TGTGCCAGTAGTATATTCGTCCAGGGGTGGTCTGAAGCTTTCTTT
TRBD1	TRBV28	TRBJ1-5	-	CASSPDRGTPNQPQHF	TGTGCCAGCAGTCCGGACAGGGGAACCCCCAATCAGCCCCAGCATTTT
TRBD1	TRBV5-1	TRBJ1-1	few	CASSAEQGARNTEAFF	TGCGCCAGCAGCGCGGAACAGGGGGCTCGGAACACTGAAGCTTTCTTT
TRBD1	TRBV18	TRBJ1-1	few	CASSLQGRDTEAFF	TGTGCCAGCTCACTACAGGGGAGAGACACTGAAGCTTTCTTT
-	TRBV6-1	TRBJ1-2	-	CASSEIDMSGYGYTF	TGTGCCAGCAGTGAAATTGATATGTCAGGGTATGGCTACACCTTC
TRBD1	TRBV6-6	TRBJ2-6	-	CASSRGQGKAGANVLTF	TGTGCCAGCAGCCGAGGACAGGGGAAAGCTGGGGCCAACGTCCTGACTTTC